Presented here are 21 T cell receptor beta chains from one specimen sequenced in a study of cytomegalovirus exposure and HLA in healthy donors. The PCR employed 60 Vbeta primers together with 13 Jbeta primers. The data were produced by immunoSEQ multiplex PCR, yet TCRdb's version contains in-frame clones alone and is incomplete. The sample yields 130,000 or so clones, over 60% seen once. Material for sequencing was PBMCs. These receptors were obtained from a woman aged 55-69 years in good health and CMV-seronegative.

The chain carries TRBV2 and TRBJ1-1; tentatively, D is TRBD1 (5 bases). CDR3 length: 13 residues. The germline V and J ends were trimmed by 7 bases and 1 base, with 10 bases remaining between them. Germline V lookup: CDR1 SNHLY, CDR2 FYNNEI. CDR3 coding DNA: TGTGCCAGCACCCCGACAGCGAACACTGAAGCTTTCTTT. It encodes CASTPTANTEAFF.

This clone was seen a single time. The CDR3 loop is CASSEDRPGLREQYF. The CDR3 DNA follows: TGTGCCAGCAGTGAGGATAGGCCGGGACTTAGGGAGCAGTACTTC. The rearrangement joins TRBV25-1 to TRBJ2-5; D is possibly TRBD2 (6 bases). The CDR3 totals 15 residues. The germline gives CDR1 MGHDK, CDR2 SYGVNS. V was shortened by 3 bases and J by 11 bases, with 22 bases between the two germline ends.

This chain connects TRBV7-2 to TRBJ2-1; D might be TRBD1 (6 bases). Germline V gene sequence: CDR1 SGHTA, CDR2 FQGNSA. Trimming shortened V by 7 bases and J by 2 bases, and 15 bases separated the two germline ends. This CDR3 has 15 amino acids. The CDR3 nucleotides are TGTGCCAGCACCCCATTAGGGGGAACCTACAATGAGCAGTTCTTC. This sequence encodes CASTPLGGTYNEQFF.

This sequence joins TRBV27 and TRBJ2-3; 16 nucleotides align to TRBD2. V was clipped by 3 bases and J by 1 base; unmatched bases: 4. The CDR3 has 18 amino acids. The germline V gene encodes CDR1 MNHEY and CDR2 SMNVEV (reference sequence). The CDR3 DNA sequence: TGTGCCAGCAGTTTCTCGGGACTAGCGGGAGGGGGCACAGATACGCAGTATTTT. Its translation: CASSFSGLAGGGTDTQYF.

The V gene is TRBV14, the J gene TRBJ2-1; weak D call: TRBD2 (6 bases). This CDR3 is built from 17 residues. Trimming removed 1 base from V and 4 bases from J, with 17 bases in between. Germline V gene sequence: CDR1 SGHDN, CDR2 FVKESK. Written as DNA, the CDR3 is TGTGCCAGCAGCCAAGTCGGGCGGGGACGGGGTTACAATGAGCAGTTCTTC. Translation gives CASSQVGRGRGYNEQFF.

V gene TRBV2 combines with J gene TRBJ2-1, with 7 bases identical to TRBD2. Germline CDR1 reads SNHLY; CDR2 reads FYNNEI. The J segment lost 4 bases and the V segment lost 5 bases, leaving 5 bases of the junction unmatched. The length of the CDR3 is 14 residues. The CDR3 bases are TGTGCCAGCAGTCTAGCGGAAACTTACAATGAGCAGTTCTTC. Amino acid sequence: CASSLAETYNEQFF.

J is TRBJ2-1 and V is TRBV12-5, with 9 positions matching TRBD1. CDR3 length equals 17 residues. From germline, CDR1 is LGHNT and CDR2 FRNRAP. J lost 8 bases, V lost 1 base, and 12 bases had no gene match. The CDR3 sequence: CASGLAPSGTGLDEQFF. The CDR3 DNA sequence: TGTGCTAGTGGTTTGGCCCCTTCCGGGACAGGGTTAGATGAGCAGTTCTTC.

The gene calls are TRBV5-1 and TRBJ1-6, with TRBD1 identical over 9 bases. Trimming removed 0 bases from V and 9 bases from J; junction bases left unmatched: 22. The germline V gene has CDR1 SGHRS and CDR2 YFSETQ. CDR3 size: 21 residues. CDR3: CASSLVKGTGPAGQYRSPLHF. The CDR3 DNA is TGCGCCAGCAGCTTGGTTAAGGGGACAGGGCCGGCTGGGCAATATCGTTCACCCCTCCACTTT.

This chain links TRBV28 with TRBJ1-1; D unclear. The CDR3 consists of 14 residues. Trimming cost V 3 bases and J 2 bases, with 10 bases left between them. The germline CDR1 and CDR2 sequences are MDHEN and SYDVKM. The CDR3 region has the DNA TGTGCCAGCAGTTTTCGAACAGCTAACACTGAAGCTTTCTTT. This codes for CASSFRTANTEAFF.

This clone was observed once. J is TRBJ1-3 and V is TRBV30, with D possibly being TRBD1 (5 bases). Trimming stripped 3 bases from V and 0 bases from J, with 12 bases between. Germline V CDR1 and CDR2: GTSNPN, SVGIG (reference sequence). This CDR3 has 15 residues. The CDR3 sequence: CAWRGGNLSGNTIYF. CDR3 coding DNA: TGTGCCTGGAGGGGGGGGAACCTCTCTGGAAACACCATATATTTT.

The chain is built from TRBV28 and TRBJ1-1; D not resolved. Trimming removed 1 base at V and 0 bases at J, with 9 bases between. Per the germline V gene, CDR1 is MDHEN and CDR2 is SYDVKM. This CDR3 is 15 amino acids long. CDR3 DNA sequence: TGTGCCAGCAGTTTATTACAGACCATGAACACTGAAGCTTTCTTT. This translates into CASSLLQTMNTEAFF.

The J gene is TRBJ1-1, the V gene TRBV18; TRBD1 aligns across 9 bases. Per germline, CDR1 KGHSH and CDR2 LQKENI. The V gene end was trimmed by 6 bases and the J gene end by 1 base; junction bases not matched to a gene: 3. The length of the CDR3 is 14 residues. The CDR3 DNA reads as TGTGCCAGCTCGCGGGACAGGGAGAACACTGAAGCTTTCTTT. Its translation is CASSRDRENTEAFF.

The chain couples TRBV19 to TRBJ1-2; a weak D match, TRBD1 (6 bases). CDR1 and CDR2 from the germline V gene are LNHDA and SQIVND (reference sequence). V dropped 7 bases and J dropped 1 base, with 16 bases sitting between them. This CDR3 is built from 15 residues. CDR3 DNA: TGTGCCAGTACCATAGTAGGGGGATTTAACTATGGCTACACCTTC. It is translated as CASTIVGGFNYGYTF.

The chain has TRBV2 and TRBJ1-4, with TRBD1 matching 9 bases. The CDR3 is 15 residues long. Germline lookup yields CDR1 SNHLY and CDR2 FYNNEI. Trimming took 2 bases from V and 4 from J; bases not matched to a gene: 2. CDR3 nucleotide sequence: TGTGCCAGCAGTGAACCGGACAGGGGTAATGAAAAACTGTTTTTT. This codes for CASSEPDRGNEKLFF.

J is TRBJ2-7 and V is TRBV18, with a possible D match to TRBD1 (6 bases). The V gene lost 5 bases and the J gene lost 3 bases, with 14 bases spanning the gap. Germline CDR1 is KGHSH and CDR2 is LQKENI. There are 14 residues in the CDR3. DNA for the CDR3: TGTGCCAGCTCAACGGGGACACCCAACTACGAGCAGTACTTC. Protein product: CASSTGTPNYEQYF.

This chain joins TRBV7-2 and TRBJ1-1; no definite D call. Per germline, CDR1 SGHTA and CDR2 FQGNSA. The V end was cut by 3 bases, the J end by 0 bases, with 11 bases between. CDR3 length: 15 amino acids. The CDR3 DNA follows: TGTGCCAGCAGCTTCCCGCGGGGAATGAACACTGAAGCTTTCTTT. This sequence encodes CASSFPRGMNTEAFF. Combining the CDR3 with reference TRBV7-2 and TRBJ1-1 gives the whole variable domain GAGVSQSPSNKVTEKGKDVELRCDPISGHTALYWYRQSLGQGLEFLIYFQGNSAPDKSGLPSDRFSAERTGGSVSTLTIQRTQQEDSAVYLCASSFPRGMNTEAFFGQGTRLTVV.

The chain combines TRBV5-1 with TRBJ1-3; tentatively, D is TRBD1 (6 bases). The germline V gene encodes CDR1 SGHRS and CDR2 YFSETQ. The CDR3 has 15 residues. V lost 0 bases, J lost 5 bases, and 12 bases lay in between. The CDR3 region is CASSLVGQSRNTIYF. Written as DNA, the CDR3 is TGCGCCAGCAGCTTGGTGGGACAAAGCAGAAACACCATATATTTT.

The chain uses TRBV19 and TRBJ2-1; 8 bases align to TRBD2. The germline V gene encodes CDR1 LNHDA and CDR2 SQIVND (reference sequence). This CDR3 contains 16 residues. V shed 5 bases and J 4 bases; nucleotides not matched to a gene: 10. The CDR3, as DNA: TGTGCCAGTAGTGTTCTTAGCGGGGAGGGATACAATGAGCAGTTCTTC. This sequence encodes CASSVLSGEGYNEQFF.

This clone occurred once. The junction departs from the called germline gene at one end, perhaps through a read error. The V gene is TRBV5-4, the J gene TRBJ2-7; 8 nucleotides match TRBD1. The CDR3 is made up of 14 amino acids. The germline gives CDR1 SGHNT, CDR2 YYREEE (reference sequence). In DNA form, the CDR3 reads TGTGCCAGCAGCACTCTGCAGGGGGCCTACGAGCAGCACTTC. It encodes CASSTLQGAYEQHF.

This chain uses TRBV10-1 with TRBJ2-3; 7 bases map to TRBD2. This CDR3 is 13 amino acids long. Germline-derived CDR1 and CDR2 are WNHNN and SYGVQD (reference sequence). The V and J ends lost 4 bases and 5 bases, in that order; junction bases with no gene match: 3. CDR3 nucleotides: TGCGCCAGCAGTGTCCCGGGGGGAGATACGCAGTATTTT. Translated, it gives CASSVPGGDTQYF.

This rearrangement joins TRBV11-2 to TRBJ2-5; TRBD1 aligns across 7 bases. J was trimmed by 3 bases and V by 5 bases; bases with no gene match: 6. This CDR3 contains 14 residues. CDR1 is SGHAT and CDR2 is FQNNGV in the germline V gene. CDR3 sequence: CASSASTGKETQYF. As DNA, the CDR3 is TGTGCCAGCAGCGCCTCGACAGGGAAAGAGACCCAGTACTTC.